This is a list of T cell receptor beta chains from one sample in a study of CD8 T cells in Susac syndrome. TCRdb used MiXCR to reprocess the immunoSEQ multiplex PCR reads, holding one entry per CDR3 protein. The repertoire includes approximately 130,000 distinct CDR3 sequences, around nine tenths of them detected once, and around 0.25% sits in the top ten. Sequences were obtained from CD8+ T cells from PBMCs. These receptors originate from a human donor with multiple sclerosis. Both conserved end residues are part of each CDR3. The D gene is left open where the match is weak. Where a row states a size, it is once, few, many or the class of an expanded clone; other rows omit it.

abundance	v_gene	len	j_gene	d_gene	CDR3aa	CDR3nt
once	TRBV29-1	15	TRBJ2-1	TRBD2	CSVLSGRSSYNEQFF	TGCAGCGTACTTAGCGGGAGGAGCTCCTACAATGAGCAGTTCTTC
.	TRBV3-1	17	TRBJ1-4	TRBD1	CASSGEGQGEPDEKLFF	TGTGCCAGCAGCGGGGAAGGGCAGGGGGAGCCGGACGAAAAACTGTTTTTT
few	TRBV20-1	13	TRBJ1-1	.	CSARGPAGTEAFF	TGCAGTGCCCGCGGACCCGCGGGGACTGAAGCTTTCTTT
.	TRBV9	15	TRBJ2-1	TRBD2	CASSLGAGGANEQFF	TGTGCCAGCAGCTTAGGGGCGGGAGGGGCAAATGAGCAGTTCTTC
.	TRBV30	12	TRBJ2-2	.	CAWEWGPGELFF	TGTGCCTGGGAATGGGGGCCCGGGGAGCTGTTTTTT
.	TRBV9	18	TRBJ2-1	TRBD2	CASSVVPTGTRVDDEQFF	TGTGCCAGCAGCGTAGTCCCCACAGGGACTAGAGTAGACGATGAGCAGTTCTTC
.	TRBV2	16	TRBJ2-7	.	CASSETPTGTSYEQYF	TGTGCCAGCAGTGAAACACCGACAGGGACTTCCTACGAGCAGTACTTC
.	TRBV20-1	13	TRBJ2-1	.	CSGIALGYNEQFF	TGCAGTGGAATTGCTTTGGGTTACAATGAGCAGTTCTTC
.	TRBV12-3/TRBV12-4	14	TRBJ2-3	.	CASSNGSGTDTQYF	TGTGCCAGCAGCAACGGGTCGGGCACAGATACGCAGTATTTT
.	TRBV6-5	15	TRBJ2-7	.	CASSPEKGRGHEQYF	TGTGCCAGCAGTCCCGAAAAGGGGAGAGGTCACGAGCAGTACTTC
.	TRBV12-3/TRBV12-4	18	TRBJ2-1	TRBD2	CASSDLAGGRQGANEQFF	TGTGCCAGCAGTGACCTAGCGGGAGGGCGGCAAGGGGCGAATGAGCAGTTCTTC
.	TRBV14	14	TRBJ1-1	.	CASSQEKGSNEAFF	TGTGCCAGCAGCCAAGAAAAGGGGAGTAATGAAGCTTTCTTT
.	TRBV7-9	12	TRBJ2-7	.	CASSFEVYEQYF	TGTGCCAGCAGCTTTGAGGTTTACGAGCAGTACTTC
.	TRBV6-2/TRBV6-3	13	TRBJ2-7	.	CASSHGVSYEQYF	TGTGCCAGCAGCCACGGAGTGAGCTACGAGCAGTACTTC
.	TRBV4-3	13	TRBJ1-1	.	CASSQEEFTEAFF	TGCGCCAGCAGCCAAGAAGAATTCACTGAAGCTTTCTTT
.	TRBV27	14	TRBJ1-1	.	CASSFGEGWSEAFF	TGTGCCAGCAGTTTCGGCGAGGGGTGGTCTGAAGCTTTCTTT
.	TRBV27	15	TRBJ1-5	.	CASSLGRASNQPQHF	TGTGCCAGCAGTTTAGGCAGGGCTAGCAATCAGCCCCAGCATTTT
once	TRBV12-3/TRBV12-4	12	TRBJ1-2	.	CAGGTLNYGYTF	TGTGCTGGGGGCACCCTAAACTATGGCTACACCTTC
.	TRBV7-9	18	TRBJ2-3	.	CASSPQVGLASSTDTQYF	TGTGCCAGCAGTCCCCAGGTTGGCCTAGCGTCTAGCACAGATACGCAGTATTTT
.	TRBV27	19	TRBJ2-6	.	CASSPEPQVYGSGANVLTF	TGTGCCAGCAGTCCAGAACCCCAGGTCTATGGTTCTGGGGCCAACGTCCTGACTTTC
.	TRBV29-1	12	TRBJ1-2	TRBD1	CSARTGTYGYTF	TGCAGCGCCCGGACAGGAACCTACGGCTACACCTTC
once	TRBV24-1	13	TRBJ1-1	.	CATSEGWGTEAFF	TGTGCCACCAGTGAAGGGTGGGGCACTGAAGCTTTCTTT
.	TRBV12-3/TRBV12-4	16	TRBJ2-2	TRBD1	CASSQDRGVETGELFF	TGTGCCAGCAGTCAGGACAGGGGAGTTGAGACCGGGGAGCTGTTTTTT
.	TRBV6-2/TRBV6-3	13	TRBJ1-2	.	CASTGPPPGGYTF	TGTGCCAGTACCGGGCCTCCTCCCGGCGGCTACACCTTC
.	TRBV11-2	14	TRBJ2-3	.	CASSPLPVEDTQYF	TGTGCCAGCAGCCCCTTGCCGGTGGAAGATACGCAGTATTTT
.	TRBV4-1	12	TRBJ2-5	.	CASASQQETQYF	TGCGCCAGCGCCAGTCAGCAAGAGACCCAGTACTTC
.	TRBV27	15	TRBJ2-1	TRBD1	CASSDRQGASYEQFF	TGTGCCAGCTCCGATAGACAGGGGGCTTCTTATGAGCAGTTCTTC